This T cell receptor beta chain was sequenced for a study of T cell responses to AZD1222 COVID-19 vaccine (dated by TCRdb to the early 2020s). At the level of the whole study: A total of about 240 trial participants underwent TCR sequencing, of whom 207 received two doses of AZD1222 and about 25 received two doses of the MenACWY control vaccine. Trial participants were enrolled by age into 18-55, 56-69 and 70-plus year subgroups, with roughly 160, 29 and 62 TCR-sequenced participants respectively.

Comment on this clone: Its specific antigen is unknown. Base qualities are not at hand, and no much larger clone is one base apart.

Findings and caveats that apply to the study as a whole: Because no day 14 peak-response samples were available, the repertoires could be characterized only after the peak T cell response. A significant rise in spike-specific TCR breadth and depth was observed after two AZD1222 doses relative to day 0 and relative to MenACWY recipients. CD4 TCRs associated with the vaccine covered the entire spike protein, and the dominant responses were in regions 160-218 and 743-854. Only five to seven AZD1222 recipients were SARS-CoV-2 seropositive at baseline, limiting conclusions about previously exposed vaccinees. Nearly half of unique spike-specific TCRs reportedly recognized epitopes outside regions mutated in the B.1.351 and B.1.1.7 variants. Participants were mostly white British and included more females than males, and it was suggested by the authors that clonal diversity may have been underestimated. The 56-69-year group was small, and its depth increase did not reach significance, likely because of low power.

Based on the germline V gene, the CDR1 and CDR2 sequences are SGHRS and YFSETQ. V is cut by 2 bases and J by 6 bases, and the space between the germline ends is 14 bases. The cysteine opens and the phenylalanine closes a CDR3 of 14 amino acids. CDR3 DNA is the only sequence kept; it has 42 bases, read in frame from the first base. The time point label for this specimen denotes: about 28 days (+/-7) after the second vaccine dose. AZD1222 recipients given second doses at about 4 weeks or at about 12 weeks were pooled, since spike-specific TCR depth and breadth were not found to differ between the two schedules. Vaccinee samples were obtained from the UK trials COV001 and COV002, which included a single-blind randomized controlled phase 2/3 trial of AZD1222 (ChAdOx1 nCoV-19) in healthy adults. Trial participant PBMC samples were collected at day 0 and day 28 after the second dose for TCRbeta chain sequencing.

The CDR3 regions of human TCRbeta chains were analyzed by immunosequencing. The authors processed their data as follows. Repertoire TCRs were matched against a reference library of SARS-CoV-2-specific TCRs generated with the MIRA antigen-specificity platform. Breadth was defined as the fraction of unique TCRs that were SARS-CoV-2-associated. Depth was defined as the fraction of total T cells that were SARS-CoV-2-associated. Using the MIRA data, each spike-specific TCR was assigned both to the spike region to which the TCR was reactive and to a CD4 or CD8 class. Log10-transformed breadth and depth values were compared by one-way ANOVA with Sidak's multiple comparisons tests. As stored in TCRdb, this immuneACCESS dataset retains in-frame rearrangements with V and J assigned. A fraction of the clones does not appear; measured against another copy, unresolved V genes explain less than half of the discrepancy, and the remainder lacks a known reason. V and J calls and clone size are as listed in that table; D and trimming were resolved from the DNA. The sample table contains 65,000 to 80,000 clones; only one count was recorded for roughly four fifths of them. 1.3% of the sample belongs to the ten largest clones.

Here the chain combines TRBV5-1 and TRBJ1-2; TRBD1 is a weak D gene call, 5 bases matching. The origin of this receptor is an adult who received the AZD1222 COVID-19 vaccine. The sequencing here drew on peripheral blood, taken 28 days after the second AZD1222 dose. The CDR3 loop reads CASSFTENRNGYTF. The DNA reads TGCGCCAGCAGCTTTACCGAAAACAGGAATGGCTACACCTTC.